This is a list of T cell receptor beta chains from one sample in a study of blood T cell repertoires in COVID-19. Measured with immunoSEQ multiplex PCR; TCRdb has only the in-frame clones, and not every one. Altogether roughly 90,000 clones are present, around 81% being singletons, with the ten largest covering 3% to 4%. Sequenced material: peripheral blood. Every receptor here comes from a man in his fifties with acute or convalescent COVID-19. Both conserved end residues are part of each CDR3. D genes are given only for firm matches. Size is stated for part of the rows, as once, few or many counts, or as a class when the clone is expanded.

TRBV4-1	NA	TRBD2	TRBJ2-3	TGCGCCAGCAGGCCCACTAGCGGGGGGGCAGATACGCAGTATTTT	CASRPTSGGADTQYF
TRBV6-2/TRBV6-3	NA	NA	TRBJ1-2	TGTGCCAGCAGCCATGATGCGTCCTATGGCTACACCTTC	CASSHDASYGYTF
TRBV7-2	NA	TRBD1	TRBJ2-7	TGTGCCAGCAGCTTCCGCCAAACCGGGACAGGGGTTTACGAGCAGTACTTC	CASSFRQTGTGVYEQYF
TRBV12-3/TRBV12-4	NA	NA	TRBJ1-1	TGTGCCAGCAGTTTAGAGGAGTACACTGAAGCTTTCTTT	CASSLEEYTEAFF
TRBV4-1	NA	TRBD2	TRBJ2-1	TGCGCCAGCGGACTAACCGGGACTAGGGACAATGAGCAGTTCTTC	CASGLTGTRDNEQFF
TRBV19	NA	NA	TRBJ2-5	TGTGCCAGTGGAGAGTTGGGGGGACGAGAGACCCAGTACTTC	CASGELGGRETQYF
TRBV27	NA	NA	TRBJ2-1	TGTGCCAGCCAAAAAAGCCCTTACAATGAGCAGTTCTTC	CASQKSPYNEQFF
TRBV15	NA	TRBD2	TRBJ2-1	TGTGCCACCAGCAGAGATCGACTAGCGGGAGGTAATGAGCAGTTCTTC	CATSRDRLAGGNEQFF
TRBV9	NA	TRBD2	TRBJ2-1	TGTGCCAGCAGCGTAGTCGGACTAGCTAGCAATGAGCAGTTCTTC	CASSVVGLASNEQFF
TRBV6-5	NA	NA	TRBJ2-1	TGTGCCAGCAGATCCACCGGGACAGAGCAGTTCTTC	CASRSTGTEQFF
TRBV14	few	NA	TRBJ1-2	TGTGCCAGCAGCCAAGTTCCCTTCCTAGGGGATGGCTACACCTTC	CASSQVPFLGDGYTF
TRBV7-9	once	TRBD1	TRBJ2-5	TGTGCCAGCAGCGAAACAGGGGGCATGGAGACCCAGTACTTC	CASSETGGMETQYF
TRBV6-5	NA	NA	TRBJ2-7	TGTGCCAGCAGTTACTCCCAGGAAAGTTTCTCCTACGAGCAGTACTTC	CASSYSQESFSYEQYF
TRBV6-2/TRBV6-3	NA	TRBD2	TRBJ2-7	TGTGCCAGCAGTTTAAGCGGGACTAGCGGTTCCTACGAGCAGTACTTC	CASSLSGTSGSYEQYF
TRBV5-6	NA	TRBD2	TRBJ2-1	TGTGCCAGCAGCCTTTGGACTAGCGGGAGGGATGAGCAGTTCTTC	CASSLWTSGRDEQFF
TRBV7-8	NA	NA	TRBJ2-4	TGTGCCAGCAGCTTATCCGGTATTCAGTACTTC	CASSLSGIQYF
TRBV6-5	NA	NA	TRBJ2-3	TGTGCCAGCACGGAGGGAGATACGCAGTATTTT	CASTEGDTQYF
TRBV5-5	NA	TRBD1	TRBJ2-2	TGTGCCAGCAGCTTGACCAGACAGGGCACGAACACCGGGGAGCTGTTTTTT	CASSLTRQGTNTGELFF
TRBV4-3	NA	TRBD1	TRBJ2-1	TGCGCCAGCAGCCAAGATGCCGGGACAGGGATCCGACGGAGCTCCTACAATGAGCAGTTCTTC	CASSQDAGTGIRRSSYNEQFF
TRBV6-1	NA	NA	TRBJ1-3	TGTGCCAGCAGTGAAGCGAATACGCGGGGACGGACGGATGGAAACACCATATATTTT	CASSEANTRGRTDGNTIYF
TRBV24-1	NA	NA	TRBJ1-1	TGTGCCACAAGACAGAACACTGAAGCTTTCTTT	CATRQNTEAFF
TRBV4-1	NA	NA	TRBJ1-5	TGCGCCAGCAGCCAAGATCTGCCAGGAAATCAGCCCCAGCATTTT	CASSQDLPGNQPQHF
TRBV10-3	NA	TRBD2	TRBJ2-2	TGTGCCATCAGTGGGGCTAGCGGGACGGGCGGGGAGCTGTTTTTT	CAISGASGTGGELFF
TRBV29-1	NA	NA	TRBJ1-1	TGCAGCGTTGAAGGGACAGTGGTAAGGACTGAAGCTTTCTTT	CSVEGTVVRTEAFF
TRBV10-3	NA	TRBD1	TRBJ2-1	TGTGCCATCAGATCAGTGTCGGGACAGGGGTACAATGAGCAGTTCTTC	CAIRSVSGQGYNEQFF
TRBV5-4	NA	TRBD1	TRBJ1-1	TGTGCCAGCAGTACACAGGGGGCGGGGGTTGGTGAAGCTTTCTTT	CASSTQGAGVGEAFF
TRBV19	NA	TRBD1	TRBJ2-7	TGTGCCAGTAGTGCGGCGGGACAGGGTGTGAACGAGCAGTACTTC	CASSAAGQGVNEQYF
TRBV11-2	NA	TRBD2	TRBJ2-7	TGTGCCAGTTCAGAGCGGGAGGGCCGCTACGAGCAGTACTTC	CASSEREGRYEQYF
TRBV2	NA	NA	TRBJ1-4	TGTGCCAGCAAGTTTGGACAAATCGGGGAAAAACTGTTTTTT	CASKFGQIGEKLFF
TRBV3-1/TRBV3-2	NA	TRBD1	TRBJ2-1	TGTGCCAGTATCCTAACGGGGACAGGGAATGAGCAGTTCTTC	CASILTGTGNEQFF
TRBV5-4	NA	TRBD1	TRBJ1-2	TGTGCCAGCAGCCGAGAAACAGGGGGTTATGGCTACACCTTC	CASSRETGGYGYTF
TRBV6-6	few	NA	TRBJ1-6	TGTGCCAGCAGTCTTACTCCAGGGATTAGCTCCTATAATTCACCCCTCCACTTT	CASSLTPGISSYNSPLHF
TRBV28	NA	NA	TRBJ1-3	TGTGCCAGCAGGTCGACTAACTCTGGAAACACCATATATTTT	CASRSTNSGNTIYF
TRBV30	NA	NA	TRBJ1-5	TGTGCCTGGAGTCACAGGAAGAGCAATCAGCCCCAGCATTTT	CAWSHRKSNQPQHF
TRBV6-5	NA	NA	TRBJ1-5	TGTGCCAGCAGTTACTCGCCTAATAGCAATCAGCCCCAGCATTTT	CASSYSPNSNQPQHF
TRBV19	NA	TRBD1	TRBJ1-6	TGTGCCAGTAAGACCGGGACAGAAGTCAATTCACCCCTCCACTTT	CASKTGTEVNSPLHF
TRBV27	NA	NA	TRBJ2-1	TGTGCCAGCAGTTTGGAGGGCCACCTCAACTACAATGAGCAGTTCTTC	CASSLEGHLNYNEQFF
TRBV20-1	NA	TRBD2	TRBJ2-3	TGCAGTGCTAGTAATCTAGCGGGAGCTGGTCCGCAGTATTTT	CSASNLAGAGPQYF
TRBV3-1/TRBV3-2	once	NA	TRBJ2-3	TGTGCCAGCAGCCAAGACCCCCCCCTGACAACCTCTAGCACAGATACGCAGTATTTT	CASSQDPPLTTSSTDTQYF
TRBV7-9	NA	TRBD1	TRBJ2-5	TGTGCCAGCAGTTTTGGGACAGGAGAGACCCAGTACTTC	CASSFGTGETQYF
TRBV5-5	NA	TRBD2	TRBJ2-7	TGTGCCAGCAGCTCCCCAGCGGGAGGGATTTACGAGCAGTACTTC	CASSSPAGGIYEQYF
TRBV4-1	NA	TRBD1	TRBJ1-1	TGCGCCAGCAGCCCTGTGGGACAGGGGTGGACTGAAGCTTTCTTT	CASSPVGQGWTEAFF
TRBV30	NA	NA	TRBJ2-6	TGTGCCTGGAGTTCGTACTCTGGGGCCAACGTCCTGACTTTC	CAWSSYSGANVLTF